This T cell receptor beta chain was identified during a study of shared clonotypes between healthy human individuals. The repertoire was sequenced with immunoSEQ multiplex PCR; TCRdb's copy has only in-frame clones and lacks some. Of some 2 million clones listed, about 95% are singletons. Only CD45RO-negative cells positively selected for CCR7 counted as naive CD8 cells, so terminally differentiated effector memory CD45RA+ cells were excluded. The V gene's germline CDR1 is LNHDA and CDR2 SQIVND (reference sequence). With V trimmed by 3 bases and J by 5 bases, 5 bases remained unmatched. The CDR3 consists of 14 residues.

V is TRBV19 and J is TRBJ1-2; 8 bases line up with TRBD1. This receptor was identified in a man younger than 35 in good health. The sample taken for sequencing was naive CD8+ T cells sorted from blood. CDR3 bases: TGTGCCAGTAGTATTTCCAGGGGGCCGTATGGCTACACCTTC. Amino acid sequence: CASSISRGPYGYTF.